This TCR beta chain emerged from a study of OX40 agonist ivuxolimab in advanced cancers. Points from the study as a whole: The 0.1-3.0 mg/kg partial responders had among the lowest clonal expansion.

Some clones are missing from TCRdb's copy, which holds only in-frame ones; the method was immunoSEQ multiplex PCR. The sample has approximately 82,000 clones; roughly 88% are singletons. About this clone itself: No antigen is known for it.

The V gene lost 2 bases and the J gene lost 5 bases, with 16 bases spanning the gap. The CDR3 totals 16 residues. Germline V CDR1 and CDR2: MDHEN, SYDVKM. The chain employs TRBV28 and TRBJ2-1; D is uncertain. The material was CD4+ or CD8+ T cells sorted from blood, obtained in a trial of the OX40 agonist ivuxolimab. This TCR was recovered from an adult with an advanced solid tumor such as melanoma, head and neck, liver or kidney cancer. CDR3 nucleotide sequence: TGTGCCAGCAGTTTAATCGGCCTAGAAAAAAACAATGAGCAGTTCTTC. Protein sequence: CASSLIGLEKNNEQFF.